Here is one T cell receptor beta chain with its context. Antigen unknown. The data were taken from a study of T cell responses to AZD1222 COVID-19 vaccine. Points from the study as a whole: Donors were chiefly white British, with a greater number of females, and clonal diversity was perhaps underestimated.

Between the trimmed V and J ends, which lost 2 bases and 6 bases, there was a span of 5 bases. The CDR3 is 12 amino acids. Profiled with immunoSEQ multiplex PCR; TCRdb holds only in-frame clones, not every one. The data show fewer than 130,000 clones, 80% to 95% seen once. Here the sequenced sample was peripheral blood, taken 28 days after the second AZD1222 dose. The TCR sequence derives from an adult who received the AZD1222 COVID-19 vaccine. The chain recombines TRBV12-3 or TRBV12-4 with TRBJ1-5; D is undetermined. The CDR3 coding sequence is TGTGCCAGCAGTTTACATCGTCAGCCCCAGCATTTT. Its protein product is CASSLHRQPQHF.